The 28 T cell receptor beta chains presented below share a single source sample, sequenced in a study of technical replicates of blood from a few donors. The table came from immunoSEQ multiplex PCR; TCRdb's copy has only in-frame clones and leaves some out. Among more than 90,000 clones listed, roughly 95% were seen once. Source material: T cells isolated from PBMCs. The receptors shown here come from a human donor in good health.

This chain links TRBV5-1 with TRBJ2-7; a possible D gene is TRBD1 (6 bases). Germline CDR1 and CDR2: SGHRS and YFSETQ. The CDR3 runs 16 residues. The V end lost 0 bases, the J end lost 3 bases, and 16 bases lay between the germline ends. CDR3 amino acids: CASSLGGRPIIYEQYF. The CDR3 DNA follows: TGCGCCAGCAGCTTGGGGGGGCGGCCGATCATCTACGAGCAGTACTTC. The full variable domain, its missing parts supplied by reference TRBV5-1 and TRBJ2-7, is KAGVTQTPRYLIKTRGQQVTLSCSPISGHRSVSWYQQTPGQGLQFLFEYFSETQRNKGNFPGRFSGRQFSNSRSEMNVSTLELGDSALYLCASSLGGRPIIYEQYFGPGTRLTVT.

CDR3 DNA sequence: TGTGCCAGCAGGGACGGGACAGGGAATCAGCCCCAGCATTTT. Translated: CASRDGTGNQPQHF. V gene TRBV2 combines with J gene TRBJ1-5; TRBD1 aligns across 9 bases. Germline V CDR1 and CDR2: SNHLY, FYNNEI. The CDR3 runs to 14 residues. The trim removed 6 bases at V and 4 bases at J, leaving 4 bases unmatched.

The chain is built from TRBV4-1 and TRBJ2-7; 9 bases align to TRBD1. V lost 3 bases and J lost 3; bases outside the gene matches: 15. Germline V gene data show CDR1 as MGHRA and CDR2 as YSYEKL. There are 18 residues in the CDR3. In DNA, the CDR3 is TGCGCCAGCAGCCACACCTTACGGGACAGGGCCCTAAACTACGAGCAGTACTTC. It encodes CASSHTLRDRALNYEQYF.

CDR3 nucleotide sequence: TGTGCCTGGAGAGGGACAGGGGAGGGGTCGTCGGGAAACACCATATATTTT. Translation gives CAWRGTGEGSSGNTIYF. The rearrangement links TRBV30 to TRBJ1-3; 10 bases match TRBD1. CDR1 is GTSNPN and CDR2 is SVGIG in the germline V gene (reference sequence). The CDR3 totals 17 residues. Losses at the gene ends were 3 bases for V and 4 bases for J; bases not matched to a gene: 12. Looking up the rest from reference TRBV30 and TRBJ1-3 gives the full variable domain: SQTIHQWPATLVQPVGSPLSLECTVEGTSNPNLYWYRQAAGRGLQLLFYSVGIGQISSEVPQNLSASRPQDRQFILSSKKLLLSDSGFYLCAWRGTGEGSSGNTIYFGEGSWLTVV.

The chain is built from TRBV7-8 and TRBJ2-3; no reliable D call. Germline CDR1 is SGHVS and CDR2 is FQNEAQ. The CDR3 sequence is 15 residues long. The V and J ends lost 1 base and 1 base respectively, with 9 bases between them. The CDR3 nucleotides are TGTGCCAGCAGCTTAGGGCCGTTTCGCACAGATACGCAGTATTTT. Its protein is CASSLGPFRTDTQYF.

The CDR3 DNA is TGTGCCAGCACGGAACAGAAATCTGGAAACACCATATATTTT. Translated: CASTEQKSGNTIYF. The chain has TRBV2 and TRBJ1-3; D is unclear. CDR3 length equals 14 residues. The V end was cut by 7 bases, the J end by 1 base, with 11 bases between. From germline, CDR1 is SNHLY and CDR2 FYNNEI.

The gene calls are TRBV27 and TRBJ2-3, with 7 bases that match TRBD2. CDR3 length: 13 residues. Germline V gene sequence: CDR1 MNHEY, CDR2 SMNVEV (reference sequence). The J segment lost 7 bases and the V segment lost 6 bases, leaving 7 bases of the junction unmatched. The CDR3: CASSPGTMYTQYF. DNA for the CDR3: TGTGCCAGCAGCCCCGGGACTATGTATACGCAGTATTTT.

This chain connects TRBV6-5 to TRBJ2-7; D is undetermined. Trimming left V 5 bases short and J 3 bases short, with 11 bases between. The V gene's germline CDR1 is MNHEY and CDR2 SVGAGI. There are 13 residues in the CDR3. Here the CDR3 reads CASSRSKYYEQYF. In nucleotides, the CDR3 is TGTGCCAGCAGTCGGAGCAAATACTACGAGCAGTACTTC.

In its sample, this clone was seen once. This sequence joins TRBV27 and TRBJ2-7; D is unclear. Per germline, CDR1 MNHEY and CDR2 SMNVEV (reference sequence). There are 11 residues in the CDR3. Trimming removed 8 bases at V and 6 bases at J, with 11 bases between. The CDR3 nucleotides read TGTGCCAGCCGTTACTCTAGCGAGCAGTACTTC. This sequence encodes CASRYSSEQYF.

The chain uses TRBV28 and TRBJ1-1, with 9 positions matching TRBD1. The CDR3 loop spans 13 amino acids. J was trimmed by 11 bases and V by 6 bases; bases with no gene match: 10. Germline loops: CDR1 MDHEN, CDR2 SYDVKM. In DNA form, the CDR3 reads TGTGCCAGCAGCTCACAGGGGACAGGGCTCGCTTTCTTT. Protein sequence: CASSSQGTGLAFF.

This chain connects TRBV6-4 to TRBJ2-2, with D perhaps matching TRBD2 (7 bases). Looked up from germline, CDR1 is MRHNA and CDR2 is SNTAGT. The CDR3 loop spans 17 amino acids. Trimming left V 4 bases short and J 1 base short, with 16 bases between. This CDR3 is CASSVRGGAENTGELFF. CDR3 in DNA: TGTGCCAGCAGTGTCCGAGGGGGGGCGGAGAACACCGGGGAGCTGTTTTTT.

This rearrangement joins TRBV19 to TRBJ1-5; D ambiguous. V shed 2 bases and J shed 7 bases, with 12 bases lying between them. The CDR3 sequence is 14 residues long. Per germline, CDR1 LNHDA and CDR2 SQIVND (reference sequence). CDR3 loop: CASSIKSGFQPQHF. CDR3 DNA sequence: TGTGCCAGTAGTATAAAATCCGGGTTCCAGCCCCAGCATTTT.

The chain combines TRBV27 with TRBJ2-5; 9 bases line up with TRBD2. The CDR3 totals 16 residues. J lost 5 bases, V lost 6 bases, and 13 bases had no gene match. Germline lookup yields CDR1 MNHEY and CDR2 SMNVEV (reference sequence). CDR3 nucleotides: TGTGCCAGCAGCAGTACGGGACTAGCAGGGCGGGAGACCCAGTACTTC. Its protein is CASSSTGLAGRETQYF.

This clone has only one observation. This chain uses TRBV20-1 with TRBJ1-2; D not resolved. The CDR3 is made up of 9 amino acids. Trimming took off 4 bases at V and 8 bases at J, with 5 bases between the two ends. Germline CDR1 is DFQATT and CDR2 is SNEGSKA (reference sequence). As DNA, the CDR3 is TGCAGTGCTACTGAGGGCTACACCTTC. As protein: CSATEGYTF.

The V call is TRBV2, the J call TRBJ2-7; TRBD1 might be the D (6 bases). The germline gives CDR1 SNHLY, CDR2 FYNNEI. V lost 3 bases, J lost 3 bases, and 18 bases lay in between. CDR3 length: 16 amino acids. CDR3 residues: CASSELTGSSLYEQYF. The CDR3, as DNA: TGTGCCAGCAGTGAGCTGACAGGTTCCTCCCTCTACGAGCAGTACTTC.

The chain recombines TRBV7-9 with TRBJ1-2; D might be TRBD1 (6 bases). This CDR3 spans 14 amino acids. Germline loops: CDR1 SEHNR, CDR2 FQNEAQ (reference sequence). The V and J ends lost 5 bases and 2 bases respectively, with 12 bases between them. The CDR3 nucleotides are TGTGCCAGCAGCGTGACAGGATTCAACTATGGCTACACCTTC. It yields the protein CASSVTGFNYGYTF. The full variable domain, rest sourced from reference TRBV7-9 and TRBJ1-2, is DTGVSQNPRHKITKRGQNVTFRCDPISEHNRLYWYRQTLGQGPEFLTYFQNEAQLEKSRLLSDRFSAERPKGSFSTLEIQRTEQGDSAMYLCASSVTGFNYGYTFGSGTRLTVV.

V and J are TRBV30 and TRBJ2-1; D may be TRBD2 (5 bases). This CDR3 has 14 amino acids. V lost 0 bases and J 5 bases, leaving 11 bases between the germline ends. Germline V gives CDR1 GTSNPN, CDR2 SVGIG (reference sequence). Here the CDR3 reads CAWSVDGLHNEQFF. CDR3 sequence (DNA): TGTGCCTGGAGTGTAGACGGACTTCACAATGAGCAGTTCTTC.

J is TRBJ1-1 and V is TRBV28, with TRBD1 matching 9 bases. Germline CDR1 MDHEN, CDR2 SYDVKM. Germline trimming cut 5 bases from V and 2 bases from J; bases unmatched to any gene: 6. The CDR3 runs to 15 residues. CDR3 sequence reads: CASSQGDRVNTEAFF. The CDR3 nucleotides read TGTGCCAGCAGTCAAGGGGACAGGGTAAACACTGAAGCTTTCTTT.

The chain recombines TRBV5-6 with TRBJ2-7; no reliable D call. Looked up from germline, CDR1 is SGHDT and CDR2 is YYEEEE. V was clipped by 2 bases and J by 4 bases, with 7 bases between them. This CDR3 comprises 12 residues. CDR3 sequence (DNA): TGTGCCAGCAGCTTCGGAGATTACGAGCAGTACTTC. This translates into CASSFGDYEQYF.

The rearrangement links TRBV29-1 to TRBJ1-1, with 7 bases fitting TRBD1. The CDR3 length is 11 residues. V gave up 6 bases and J gave up 10 bases; unmatched junction bases: 8. CDR1 and CDR2 (germline): SQVTM, ANQGSEA. DNA of the CDR3: TGCAGCGTCTTAGGGGGCGTAGGAGCTTTCTTT. This sequence encodes CSVLGGVGAFF.

V gene TRBV7-6 combines with J gene TRBJ2-7; 8 positions agree with TRBD2. The V gene end was trimmed by 3 bases and the J gene end by 7 bases; junction bases not matched to a gene: 8. Germline V lookup: CDR1 SGHVS, CDR2 FNYEAQ. The CDR3 is 14 amino acids. CDR3 bases: TGTGCCAGCAGCTTTGATGAGCTAGCGGGTGAGCAGTACTTC. This codes for CASSFDELAGEQYF. Supplemented by reference TRBV7-6 and TRBJ2-7, the full variable domain reads GAGVSQSPRYKVTKRGQDVALRCDPISGHVSLYWYRQALGQGPEFLTYFNYEAQQDKSGLPNDRFSAERPEGSISTLTIQRTEQRDSAMYRCASSFDELAGEQYFGPGTRLTVT.

This clone was seen only once. The CDR3 DNA follows: TGTGCCAGCGGCACAGGGGACGAGACCCAGTACTTC. Translated, it gives CASGTGDETQYF. The J gene is TRBJ2-5, the V gene TRBV6-5, with 7 nucleotides matching TRBD1. Per germline, CDR1 MNHEY and CDR2 SVGAGI. Losses at the gene ends were 8 bases for V and 5 bases for J; bases not matched to a gene: 5. The CDR3 extends over 12 amino acids.

The CDR3 DNA reads as TGTGCCAGCAGTGATTTGGCGGGAGGGGCGGATGAGCAGTTCTTC. As protein: CASSDLAGGADEQFF. V is TRBV6-4 and J is TRBJ2-1; 9 bases line up with TRBD2. V was clipped by 3 bases and J by 8 bases; unmatched bases: 8. Germline assignment: CDR1 MRHNA and CDR2 SNTAGT. The CDR3 contains 15 residues.

The rearrangement links TRBV5-1 to TRBJ2-2; maybe TRBD1 (5 bases). Germline V CDR1 and CDR2: SGHRS, YFSETQ. V was clipped by 0 bases and J by 1 base, with 7 bases between them. The CDR3 consists of 15 residues. The DNA of the CDR3 is TGCGCCAGCAGCTTGGTGGGGCTGAACACCGGGGAGCTGTTTTTT. Encoded protein: CASSLVGLNTGELFF.

The chain links TRBV6-1 to TRBJ1-1, with TRBD1 as a possible D gene (5 bases). This CDR3 has 15 amino acids. The germline V gene has CDR1 MNHNS and CDR2 SASEGT. The ends were cut back, 6 bases at V and 0 bases at J, with 14 bases in the middle. CDR3: CASSERRGVNTEAFF. The CDR3, as DNA: TGTGCCAGCAGCGAGCGCCGGGGGGTGAACACTGAAGCTTTCTTT.

This sequence joins TRBV5-1 and TRBJ2-7, with 8 bases that match TRBD1. The CDR3 is 13 amino acids. CDR1 is SGHRS, CDR2 YFSETQ, per germline. After removal of 4 bases from V and 3 bases from J, the junction contained 3 bases not matched to a gene. CDR3 nucleotides: TGCGCCAGCAGCCCGGACAGGGTCTACGAGCAGTACTTC. Protein sequence: CASSPDRVYEQYF.

This chain joins TRBV5-4 and TRBJ2-3; 11 positions match TRBD2. CDR3 size: 14 residues. Trimming removed 6 bases from V and 5 bases from J; junction bases left unmatched: 5. Germline assignment: CDR1 SGHNT and CDR2 YYREEE (reference sequence). The CDR3 loop reads CASKLAGGIDTQYF. The CDR3 DNA reads TGTGCCAGCAAGCTAGCGGGAGGCATAGATACGCAGTATTTT.

The genes are TRBV29-1 and TRBJ1-2, with 10 bases fitting TRBD1. CDR3 size: 14 residues. Per germline, CDR1 SQVTM and CDR2 ANQGSEA. V was pared by 6 bases and J by 6 bases, with 10 bases of the junction left unmatched. The CDR3 region is CSVLRRDRGHGYTF. For the CDR3, the DNA is TGCAGCGTCCTCCGACGGGACAGGGGACATGGCTACACCTTC.